The 22 T cell receptor beta chains presented below share a single source sample, sequenced in a study of T cell responses to AZD1222 COVID-19 vaccine. Sequenced by immunoSEQ multiplex PCR; TCRdb stores in-frame clones only, minus some. Of fewer than 250,000 clones listed, under 95% are singletons. The specimen was peripheral blood, collected on day 0 of MenACWY control vaccination. These receptors all come from an adult in good health.

The gene calls are TRBV28 and TRBJ1-4; D not resolved. This CDR3 is 15 amino acids long. V gave up 3 bases and J gave up 7 bases, with 15 bases separating them. Germline V gene sequence: CDR1 MDHEN, CDR2 SYDVKM. CDR3: CASSFLGTGGEKLFF. DNA for the CDR3: TGTGCCAGCAGTTTTTTGGGAACCGGCGGTGAAAAACTGTTTTTT. The full variable domain, its missing parts supplied by reference TRBV28 and TRBJ1-4, is DVKVTQSSRYLVKRTGEKVFLECVQDMDHENMFWYRQDPGLGLRLIYFSYDVKMKEKGDIPEGYSVSREKKERFSLILESASTNQTSMYLCASSFLGTGGEKLFFGSGTQLSVL.

The rearrangement links TRBV9 to TRBJ1-4; no clear D. CDR1 SGDLS and CDR2 YYNGEE come from the germline V gene. The germline V and J ends were trimmed by 4 bases and 6 bases, with 4 bases remaining between them. The CDR3 has 11 residues. The CDR3 region has the DNA TGTGCCAGCAGCAGAGATGAAAAACTGTTTTTT. This sequence encodes CASSRDEKLFF. Using reference TRBV9 and TRBJ1-4 for the parts outside the CDR3, the full variable domain is DSGVTQTPKHLITATGQRVTLRCSPRSGDLSVYWYQQSLDQGLQFLIQYYNGEERAKGNILERFSAQQFPDLHSELNLSSLELGDSALYFCASSRDEKLFFGSGTQLSVL.

This chain uses TRBV5-1 with TRBJ2-5; 9 nucleotides match TRBD2. The CDR3 covers 15 residues. Germline V gene data show CDR1 as SGHRS and CDR2 as YFSETQ. With V trimmed by 0 bases and J by 11 bases, 11 bases remained unmatched. This CDR3 is CASSLDSGGGSRQYF. The DNA for the CDR3 is TGCGCCAGCAGCTTGGATAGCGGGGGCGGCTCAAGGCAGTACTTC.

This sequence joins TRBV6-1 and TRBJ1-6; 9 bases fit TRBD1. The germline V gene has CDR1 MNHNS and CDR2 SASEGT. There are 18 residues in the CDR3. Trimming took 0 bases from V and 6 from J; bases not matched to a gene: 9. CDR3 in DNA: TGTGCCAGCAGTGAAGCCGGACAGGGGAAACTACTTAATTCACCCCTCCACTTT. It translates to CASSEAGQGKLLNSPLHF.

The table lists this clone with a count of one. The chain joins TRBV18 to TRBJ1-1; D not resolved. CDR1 and CDR2 from the germline V gene are KGHSH and LQKENI. V was shortened by 3 bases and J by 4 bases, with 12 bases between the two germline ends. This CDR3 has 14 amino acids. CDR3 sequence: CASSPQTSGTEAFF. The CDR3 DNA reads TGTGCCAGCTCACCGCAGACTAGTGGCACTGAAGCTTTCTTT.

The genes are TRBV27 and TRBJ1-5; D remains unclear. CDR1 and CDR2 (germline): MNHEY, SMNVEV (reference sequence). The CDR3 sequence is 12 residues long. V lost 9 bases, J lost 0 bases, and 6 bases lay in between. CDR3 sequence reads: CASSDSNQPQHF. DNA for the CDR3: TGTGCCAGTTCAGATAGCAATCAGCCCCAGCATTTT.

Concerning this clone: One end of the junction does not line up with germline, which may come from a read error. The chain uses TRBV29-1 and TRBJ1-4, with unresolved D. CDR1 is SQVTM, CDR2 ANQGSEA, per germline. The CDR3 totals 12 residues. The CDR3 bases are TGCAGCGCATCCATTAATAATAAAAAACTGTTTTTT. Encoded protein: CSASINNKKLFF.

The chain has TRBV5-1 and TRBJ2-5; 11 positions agree with TRBD2. This CDR3 is 15 amino acids long. CDR1 and CDR2 (germline): SGHRS, YFSETQ. With 5 bases clipped from V and 4 bases from J, the junction kept 7 bases outside the gene matches. CDR3 nucleotide sequence: TGCGCCAGCAGTCCCGTGCTAGCGGGGGGAGAGACCCAGTACTTC. This codes for CASSPVLAGGETQYF. The variable domain in full, with the rest retrieved from reference TRBV5-1 and TRBJ2-5, is KAGVTQTPRYLIKTRGQQVTLSCSPISGHRSVSWYQQTPGQGLQFLFEYFSETQRNKGNFPGRFSGRQFSNSRSEMNVSTLELGDSALYLCASSPVLAGGETQYFGPGTRLLVL.

CDR3 sequence (DNA): TGTGCCAGCAGCACAGGACGGGCGCCCCCCAACGAGCAGTACTTC. This encodes CASSTGRAPPNEQYF. The chain carries TRBV7-2 and TRBJ2-7; possible D gene TRBD1, 5 bases. This CDR3 comprises 15 residues. Trimming took off 5 bases at V and 5 bases at J, with 19 bases between the two ends. Germline lookup yields CDR1 SGHTA and CDR2 FQGNSA.

The chain combines TRBV7-9 with TRBJ1-4, with unresolved D. The CDR3 runs 14 residues. In germline, CDR1 is SEHNR, CDR2 FQNEAQ (reference sequence). V lost 1 base and J lost 3, with 6 bases in between. CDR3 protein: CASSLVASNEKLFF. The CDR3 DNA reads as TGTGCCAGCAGCTTAGTGGCCTCTAATGAAAAACTGTTTTTT.

V is TRBV28 and J is TRBJ1-1; the match to TRBD1 covers 8 bases. Looked up from germline, CDR1 is MDHEN and CDR2 is SYDVKM. The CDR3 has 14 residues. V was clipped by 6 bases and J by 0 bases; unmatched bases: 3. In DNA form, the CDR3 reads TGTGCCAGCAGAAAGGACAGGGTGAACACTGAAGCTTTCTTT. Its protein product is CASRKDRVNTEAFF.

The gene calls are TRBV4-2 and TRBJ2-1; no clear D gene. Trimming took off 0 bases at V and 7 bases at J, with 19 bases between the two ends. CDR3 size: 17 residues. Germline CDR1 reads LGHNA; CDR2 reads YNFKEQ. For the CDR3, the DNA is TGTGCCAGCAGCCAAGAACCCGACGTCGGGCCAAGAAATGAGCAGTTCTTC. Amino acid sequence: CASSQEPDVGPRNEQFF.

V is TRBV9 and J is TRBJ1-4; no definite D call. The V gene's germline CDR1 is SGDLS and CDR2 YYNGEE. The CDR3 length is 15 residues. V was trimmed by 0 bases and J by 4 bases, leaving 10 bases between them. The CDR3 loop reads CASSVAPTYNEKLFF. CDR3 bases: TGTGCCAGCAGCGTAGCCCCCACCTATAATGAAAAACTGTTTTTT.

The J gene is TRBJ1-2, the V gene TRBV30, with D possibly being TRBD1 (6 bases). Trimming took 7 bases from V and 5 from J, leaving 20 bases between them. This CDR3 contains 14 residues. Germline V lookup: CDR1 GTSNPN, CDR2 SVGIG (reference sequence). The CDR3 here is CASLTGGGGYGYTF. CDR3 nucleotides: TGTGCCTCATTAACCGGGGGCGGGGGTTATGGCTACACCTTC.

Points on this clone: Relative to the germline gene, one junction end is altered; a read error may explain this. The chain combines TRBV30 with TRBJ1-4; D possibly corresponds to TRBD1 (5 bases). The CDR3 sequence is 14 residues long. Per germline, CDR1 GTSNPN and CDR2 SVGIG (reference sequence). In DNA, the CDR3 is TGTGCCCTTAGCCCGGGACGAACTCATGAAAAACTGTTTTTT. This gives the protein CALSPGRTHEKLFF.

This clone was counted a single time. As DNA, the CDR3 is TGTGCCAGCTCACCTTCTGGACAGGGTCGGGATCAGCCCCAGCATTTT. Its translation is CASSPSGQGRDQPQHF. This sequence joins TRBV18 and TRBJ1-5; TRBD1 matches at 8 bases. The V gene end was trimmed by 3 bases and the J gene end by 5 bases; junction bases not matched to a gene: 9. The CDR3 has 16 amino acids. Germline CDR1 is KGHSH and CDR2 is LQKENI.

The genes are TRBV30 and TRBJ2-5; a weak D match, TRBD1 (6 bases). This CDR3 spans 13 amino acids. The V gene's germline CDR1 is GTSNPN and CDR2 SVGIG (reference sequence). V dropped 0 bases and J dropped 5 bases, with 10 bases sitting between them. For the CDR3, the DNA is TGTGCCTGGAGTGTGAGGGGGTTGGAGACCCAGTACTTC. This gives the protein CAWSVRGLETQYF.

The chain employs TRBV30 and TRBJ1-2; 7 nucleotides align to TRBD1. The CDR3 extends over 13 amino acids. J gave up 3 bases and V 3 bases, and 4 bases lay outside the gene matches. Germline CDR1 reads GTSNPN; CDR2 reads SVGIG (reference sequence). CDR3 residues: CAWSPQGHYGYTF. The CDR3 bases are TGTGCCTGGAGCCCACAGGGGCACTATGGCTACACCTTC.

The chain couples TRBV10-2 to TRBJ1-2; TRBD1 aligns across 7 bases. The length of the CDR3 is 14 residues. With 3 bases clipped from V and 7 bases from J, the junction kept 8 bases outside the gene matches. CDR1 is WSHSY and CDR2 is SAAADI in the germline V gene. CDR3 residues: CASSDEGGGGGYTF. The CDR3 DNA reads TGCGCCAGCAGTGATGAAGGGGGCGGGGGTGGCTACACCTTC.

The CDR3 reads CASSHGQATNEKLFF. The CDR3, as DNA: TGTGCCAGCAGTCACGGACAGGCAACTAATGAAAAACTGTTTTTT. This chain links TRBV6-6 with TRBJ1-4; 7 bases align to TRBD1. Germline V gene sequence: CDR1 MNHNY, CDR2 SVGAGI (reference sequence). The length of the CDR3 is 15 residues. V was pared by 5 bases and J by 0 bases, with 3 bases of the junction left unmatched.

Comment on this clone: Compared with germline, one end of the junction differs, possibly owing to a read error. This chain joins TRBV13 and TRBJ1-2, with TRBD1 as a possible D gene (5 bases). The CDR3 sequence is 14 residues long. From germline, CDR1 is PRHDT and CDR2 FYEKMQ (reference sequence). The chain's CDR3 is CASSGGGDNYDYTF. Here the CDR3 DNA reads TGTGCCAGCAGCGGGGGAGGGGATAACTATGACTACACCTTC.

V gene TRBV7-8 combines with J gene TRBJ2-4; D perhaps matches TRBD2 (6 bases). Germline CDR1 is SGHVS and CDR2 is FQNEAQ. This CDR3 region has 14 residues. V shed 5 bases and J shed 6 bases, with 14 bases lying between them. The CDR3 protein is CASSIGGLGNIQYF. The CDR3 nucleotides read TGTGCCAGCAGCATTGGGGGGTTGGGAAACATTCAGTACTTC.